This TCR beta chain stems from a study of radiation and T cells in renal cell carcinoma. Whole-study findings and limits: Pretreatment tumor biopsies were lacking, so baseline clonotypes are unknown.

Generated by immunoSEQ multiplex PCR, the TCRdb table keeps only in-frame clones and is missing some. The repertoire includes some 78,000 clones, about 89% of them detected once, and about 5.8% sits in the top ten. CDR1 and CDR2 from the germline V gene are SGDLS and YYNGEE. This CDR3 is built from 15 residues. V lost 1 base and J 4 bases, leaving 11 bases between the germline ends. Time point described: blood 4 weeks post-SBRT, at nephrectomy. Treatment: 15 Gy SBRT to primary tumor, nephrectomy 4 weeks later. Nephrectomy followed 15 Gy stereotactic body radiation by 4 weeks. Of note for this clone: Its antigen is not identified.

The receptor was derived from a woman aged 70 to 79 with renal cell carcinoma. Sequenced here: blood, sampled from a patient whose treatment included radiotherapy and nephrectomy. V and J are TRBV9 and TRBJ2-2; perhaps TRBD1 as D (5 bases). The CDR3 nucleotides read TGTGCCAGCAGCGTAATGGACACGACCACCGGGGAGCTGTTTTTT. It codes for CASSVMDTTTGELFF.